This entry lists 9 T cell receptor beta chains sequenced from one sample in a study of tumor and adjacent non-tumor tissue in lung cancer (dated by TCRdb to the late 2010s). Library preparation employed multiplex PCR. Sequencer: Illumina HiSeq 2500. TCRbeta libraries were constructed through three rounds of nested PCR with primers (Table S4) according to protocols adapted from ARM-PCR. TCRdb itself trimmed the public reads at Q25 with fastp, ran MiXCR and retained productive beta chains. CDR3 protein duplicates are merged, each entry listing the most common genes and DNA. The sample table contains 65,000 to 85,000 distinct CDR3 sequences; only one count was recorded for about 77% of them. In total, the top ten clones hold under 55% of the sample. RNA was isolated from bulk, unsorted tissue, and RNA quality was assessed with a NanoDrop ND-1000 and an Agilent 2100. Distant non-tumor tissue taken more than 3 cm from the tumor edge was used as the normal lung sample.

Input material: distant non-tumor lung tissue. The receptors come from a man aged 60-69 years with non-small cell lung cancer.

Of note for this clonotype: One junction end does not reproduce the germline sequence, and a read error may be involved. The rearrangement uses TRBV4-1 and TRBJ1-2, with D possibly matching TRBD1 (5 bases). Germline V gene lookup returns CDR1 MGHRA and CDR2 YSYEKL. This CDR3 has 17 residues. This chain's CDR3 is CASTSSSGGGMDYDYTF. The DNA of the CDR3 is TGCGCCAGCACATCATCATCCGGGGGTGGGATGGACTATGACTACACCTTC.

The chain has TRBV6-6 and TRBJ1-4, with D tentatively TRBD1 (5 bases). The CDR3 sequence is 15 residues long. CDR1 and CDR2 from the germline V gene are MNHNY and SVGAGI (reference sequence). Trimming shortened V by 10 bases and J by 8 bases, and 23 bases separated the two germline ends. The CDR3 sequence is CAIRARDGSGEKLFF. The DNA of the CDR3 is TGTGCCATCAGAGCCCGAGACGGCTCAGGGGAAAAACTGTTTTTT.

This clonotype was counted between two and nine times. This chain connects TRBV25-1 to TRBJ1-3; D unclear. Per the germline V gene, CDR1 is MGHDK and CDR2 is SYGVNS. This CDR3 has 12 amino acids. V lost 9 bases, J lost 1 base, and 7 bases lay in between. CDR3 residues: CARRGSGNTIYF. CDR3 nucleotide sequence: TGTGCCAGACGGGGTTCTGGAAACACCATATATTTT.

This clonotype has only one observation. The junction does not match germline at one end; this may be a read error. The chain links TRBV9 to TRBJ2-3; 7 nucleotides agree with TRBD2. CDR3 length: 16 amino acids. The V gene's germline CDR1 is SGDLS and CDR2 YYNGEE. The CDR3 region has the DNA TGTGTCAGCAGCGTAGCAAGCGGGGTTAGCACAGATACGCAGTATTTT. This translates into CVSSVASGVSTDTQYF.

Concerning this clonotype itself: Just one base apart from a much larger clone, this may be a read error. The rearrangement links TRBV20-1 to TRBJ2-5; TRBD2 might be the D (6 bases). This CDR3 has 13 amino acids. Germline V gene lookup returns CDR1 DFQATT and CDR2 SNEGSKA (reference sequence). The CDR3 DNA reads as TGCAATGCGGACCGGGACTACCAAGAGACCCAGTACTTC. This codes for CNADRDYQETQYF.

Many counts were recorded for this clonotype. This chain links TRBV28 with TRBJ2-4; the D gene is possibly TRBD2 (6 bases). The CDR3 consists of 14 residues. V dropped 5 bases and J dropped 0 bases, with 8 bases sitting between them. Germline CDR1 MDHEN, CDR2 SYDVKM. The CDR3 DNA sequence: TGTGCCAGCAGTCATAGCGGAGCCAAAAACATTCAGTACTTC. It translates to CASSHSGAKNIQYF.

In its sample, this clonotype was seen once. One junction end does not reproduce the germline sequence, and a read error may be involved. The rearrangement uses TRBV29-1 and TRBJ1-1, with D maybe TRBD1 (6 bases). The V gene's germline CDR1 is SQVTM and CDR2 ANQGSEA. CDR3 length equals 13 residues. CDR3 in DNA: TGCAGCGCCTCGGCATGGGGGGACATTGAAGCTTTATTT. Its protein product is CSASAWGDIEALF.

Only one count was recorded for this clonotype. At one of its ends the junction is not consistent with the germline gene, which may arise from a read error. The chain couples TRBV28 to TRBJ2-4, with 8 positions matching TRBD1. CDR1 is MDHEN and CDR2 is SYDVKM in the germline V gene. CDR3 length equals 13 residues. The CDR3 DNA is TGTGCTAGCAGTAAATACAGGGGGTTCGGTTGGTACTTC. Its translation: CASSKYRGFGWYF.

The chain uses TRBV11-2 and TRBJ2-1; 8 positions match TRBD2. The junction had 12 bases not matched to a gene; V was cut back by 3 bases and J by 5 bases. The CDR3 runs to 17 residues. Germline V gene lookup returns CDR1 SGHAT and CDR2 FQNNGV. The CDR3 here is CASSFSGVVAGNNEQFF. Written as DNA, the CDR3 is TGTGCCAGCAGCTTTAGTGGGGTCGTAGCGGGGAACAATGAGCAGTTCTTC.